The 3 T cell receptor beta chains given below trace back to one sample, sequenced in a study of shared clonotypes between healthy human individuals. Data came from immunoSEQ multiplex PCR; TCRdb stores just in-frame clones and leaves some out. Seen here are roughly 1,100,000 clones, roughly 80% observed once, and the top ten hold 1.2% to 1.5%. Sequences were obtained from memory CD4+ T cells sorted from blood. Documented subset: CD45RA-negative fraction. Receptors were obtained from a man aged 18 to 29 in good health.

The chain recombines TRBV9 with TRBJ1-1; the D is unclear. Germline assignment: CDR1 SGDLS and CDR2 YYNGEE. Trimming took off 3 bases at V and 1 base at J, with 10 bases between the two ends. The CDR3 totals 14 residues. Here the CDR3 DNA reads TGTGCCAGCAGCGGCCTCGGGAAGAACACTGAAGCTTTCTTT. It codes for CASSGLGKNTEAFF.

The chain couples TRBV7-2 to TRBJ1-6, with TRBD1 as a possible D gene (6 bases). The CDR3 loop spans 15 amino acids. Germline V gene lookup returns CDR1 SGHTA and CDR2 FQGNSA. V shed 5 bases and J shed 7 bases, with 15 bases lying between them. CDR3 region: CASSPAGQKNSPLHF. Here the CDR3 DNA reads TGTGCCAGCAGCCCCGCAGGACAGAAGAATTCACCCCTCCACTTT.

The chain combines TRBV6-1 with TRBJ2-7; 11 positions agree with TRBD1. Looked up from germline, CDR1 is MNHNS and CDR2 is SASEGT. V shed 1 base, J shed 6 bases, and the junction held 5 bases outside the gene matches. CDR3 length: 15 amino acids. The CDR3 is CASSEEWTGGGEQYF. The CDR3, as DNA: TGTGCCAGCAGTGAAGAGTGGACAGGGGGCGGCGAGCAGTACTTC.